The 32 T cell receptor beta chains below come from one sample, sequenced in a study of shared clonotypes between healthy human individuals. Measured with immunoSEQ multiplex PCR; TCRdb has only the in-frame clones, and not every one. The repertoire has about 980,000 clones, approximately 80% of them found once; the top ten carry 1.5%. Input material: memory CD4+ T cells sorted from blood. The subset was: CD45RA-negative fraction. These receptors all come from a man between 18 and 29 years old in good health.

The CDR3 DNA reads as TGTGCCAGCAGCTTGAGTTTAGGGGCAAATGAGCAGTTCTTC. This gives the protein CASSLSLGANEQFF. The chain is built from TRBV7-9 and TRBJ2-1; a weak D match, TRBD1 (5 bases). CDR1 is SEHNR and CDR2 is FQNEAQ in the germline V gene (reference sequence). V was clipped by 3 bases and J by 7 bases, with 13 bases between them. The CDR3 contains 14 residues.

The gene calls are TRBV30 and TRBJ2-6; perhaps D is TRBD1 or TRBD2 (5 bases each). Germline V gene lookup returns CDR1 GTSNPN and CDR2 SVGIG (reference sequence). This CDR3 spans 17 amino acids. The V gene lost 2 bases and the J gene lost 2 bases, with 16 bases spanning the gap. The CDR3 protein is CAWSRGFESTGANVLTF. For the CDR3, the DNA is TGTGCCTGGAGTCGGGGCTTCGAAAGCACTGGGGCCAACGTCCTGACTTTC.

This clone occurred once. The chain links TRBV5-1 to TRBJ2-3; D gene unclear. The CDR3 extends over 14 amino acids. V shed 5 bases and J shed 2 bases, with 12 bases lying between them. Germline V lookup: CDR1 SGHRS, CDR2 YFSETQ. The CDR3 DNA reads as TGCGCCAGCAGTAATAGTGGGTTCACAGATACGCAGTATTTT. This gives the protein CASSNSGFTDTQYF.

As to this clone: This sample includes further DNA sequences coding for the same CDR3. The chain combines TRBV5-1 with TRBJ2-3, with D uncertain. The CDR3 is made up of 12 amino acids. Germline CDR1 SGHRS, CDR2 YFSETQ. Trimming shortened V by 4 bases and J by 2 bases, and 5 bases separated the two germline ends. The CDR3, as DNA: TGCGCCAGCAGCGAGAACACAGATACGCAGTATTTT. Residues: CASSENTDTQYF. Full variable domain (outside the CDR3, taken from reference TRBV5-1 and TRBJ2-3): KAGVTQTPRYLIKTRGQQVTLSCSPISGHRSVSWYQQTPGQGLQFLFEYFSETQRNKGNFPGRFSGRQFSNSRSEMNVSTLELGDSALYLCASSENTDTQYFGPGTRLTVL.

This clone is a singleton in its sample. This rearrangement joins TRBV19 to TRBJ2-7; D may match TRBD1 or TRBD2 (5 bases each). Germline V gene sequence: CDR1 LNHDA, CDR2 SQIVND (reference sequence). The CDR3 has 14 amino acids. V was clipped by 4 bases and J by 5 bases, with 15 bases between them. In nucleotides, the CDR3 is TGTGCCAGTAGTAAAGGTGCAGGGAGCCACGAGCAGTACTTC. The encoded protein is CASSKGAGSHEQYF.

The V call is TRBV6-1, the J call TRBJ1-1, with 7 bases that match TRBD1. The CDR3 is 13 residues long. V shed 7 bases, J shed 1 base, and the junction held 3 bases outside the gene matches. Germline assignment: CDR1 MNHNS and CDR2 SASEGT. The CDR3 coding sequence is TGTGCCAGCAATCCAGGGGGGAACACTGAAGCTTTCTTT. Translating it yields CASNPGGNTEAFF.

The V gene is TRBV18, the J gene TRBJ2-2; D is perhaps TRBD1 (6 bases). The CDR3 is 14 residues long. Germline lookup yields CDR1 KGHSH and CDR2 LQKENI. The V end lost 8 bases, the J end lost 3 bases, and 13 bases lay between the germline ends. This CDR3 reads CASPKQGHTGELFF. The CDR3 coding sequence is TGTGCCAGCCCAAAACAGGGCCACACCGGGGAGCTGTTTTTT.

The CDR3 nucleotides are TGTGCCAGCAAGGGGACAGGGAGCACCGGGGAGCTGTTTTTT. This sequence encodes CASKGTGSTGELFF. V and J are TRBV6-6 and TRBJ2-2, with 9 positions matching TRBD1. Germline values: CDR1 MNHNY, CDR2 SVGAGI (reference sequence). The length of the CDR3 is 14 residues. With V trimmed by 7 bases and J by 4 bases, 4 bases remained unmatched.

This clone showed up just once. V and J are TRBV28 and TRBJ1-2; 7 nucleotides align to TRBD1. Germline lookup yields CDR1 MDHEN and CDR2 SYDVKM. The CDR3 totals 15 residues. Losses at the gene ends were 7 bases for V and 7 bases for J; bases not matched to a gene: 15. The CDR3 DNA reads as TGTGCCAGCACCCCTGGGGGAGGGGGCTTTTCTGGCTACACCTTC. Translation: CASTPGGGGFSGYTF.

The rearrangement links TRBV27 to TRBJ1-2; D possibly corresponds to TRBD1 (5 bases). The CDR3 length is 17 residues. Trimming took 2 bases from V and 8 from J, leaving 24 bases between them. Germline V lookup: CDR1 MNHEY, CDR2 SMNVEV (reference sequence). The CDR3 here is CASSLDPRGQGTTGYTF. In nucleotides, the CDR3 is TGTGCCAGCAGTTTAGACCCCCGGGGCCAGGGTACCACGGGCTACACCTTC.

This clone turned up a few times. This chain connects TRBV5-1 to TRBJ1-1; D is unclear. This CDR3 comprises 15 residues. V was shortened by 3 bases and J by 3 bases, with 15 bases between the two germline ends. Germline V gene lookup returns CDR1 SGHRS and CDR2 YFSETQ. CDR3 sequence reads: CASSSEQRGHTEAFF. CDR3 in DNA: TGCGCCAGCAGCTCGGAACAGAGAGGTCACACTGAAGCTTTCTTT.

V usage is TRBV5-5 and J usage is TRBJ2-7; D not resolved. The CDR3 totals 15 residues. Germline values: CDR1 SGHKS, CDR2 YYEKEE (reference sequence). V was cut by 6 bases and J by 0 bases, with 16 bases left in between. In nucleotides, the CDR3 is TGTGCCAGCACCCGAGCCCCCTCGATCTCCTACGAGCAGTACTTC. Its translation: CASTRAPSISYEQYF.

This clone was observed at least ten times. This CDR3 reads CASSRAQNSPLHF. CDR3 nucleotides: TGTGCCAGCAGCCGGGCCCAGAATTCACCCCTCCACTTT. The chain links TRBV27 to TRBJ1-6; D not certain. Looked up from germline, CDR1 is MNHEY and CDR2 is SMNVEV (reference sequence). The ends were cut back, 6 bases at V and 7 bases at J, with 10 bases in the middle. The CDR3 loop spans 13 amino acids.

The gene calls are TRBV7-2 and TRBJ1-1; 10 positions match TRBD1. There are 16 residues in the CDR3. Trimming cost V 5 bases and J 5 bases; bases outside gene matches: 11. Looked up from germline, CDR1 is SGHTA and CDR2 is FQGNSA. CDR3 DNA: TGTGCCAGCAGCCCTGACAGGGGGCGCGCGGGAACTGAAGCTTTCTTT. This sequence encodes CASSPDRGRAGTEAFF.

The chain combines TRBV19 with TRBJ1-5; D possibly corresponds to TRBD1 (5 bases). The germline V and J ends were trimmed by 5 bases and 6 bases, with 17 bases remaining between them. The CDR3 sequence is 15 residues long. Germline V lookup: CDR1 LNHDA, CDR2 SQIVND (reference sequence). CDR3 nucleotide sequence: TGTGCCAGTAGTCCTGTGAAGAGTGGGGGTCAGCCCCAGCATTTT. It yields the protein CASSPVKSGGQPQHF.

Details on this clone: One end of the junction does not line up with germline, which may come from a read error. The V gene is TRBV10-3, the J gene TRBJ1-1; 8 bases fit TRBD1. The CDR3 extends over 14 amino acids. Germline CDR1 is ENHRY and CDR2 is SYGVKD. The CDR3 is CAISDYRGGTEAFF. Written as DNA, the CDR3 is TGTGCCATTAGTGATTACAGGGGGGGGACTGAAGCTTTCTTT.

CDR3 nucleotides: TGTGCCAGCAGTGACGGGGACACTCAGCCCCAGCATTTT. Translated, it gives CASSDGDTQPQHF. V is TRBV6-4 and J is TRBJ1-5, with D maybe TRBD1 (6 bases). This CDR3 contains 13 residues. Germline assignment: CDR1 MRHNA and CDR2 SNTAGT. V gave up 2 bases and J gave up 6 bases, with 8 bases separating them.

As concerns this clone: The sample holds other DNA sequences that translate to the same CDR3. The V call is TRBV5-1, the J call TRBJ2-5; 7 positions agree with TRBD1. CDR3 length equals 14 residues. V gave up 4 bases and J gave up 1 base; unmatched junction bases: 4. Per germline, CDR1 SGHRS and CDR2 YFSETQ. CDR3 in amino acids: CASSLDRAQETQYF. Written as DNA, the CDR3 is TGCGCCAGCAGCCTAGACAGGGCCCAAGAGACCCAGTACTTC.

This clone has just a few counts. The chain employs TRBV5-1 and TRBJ2-3; D perhaps matches TRBD2 (7 bases). Germline CDR1 SGHRS, CDR2 YFSETQ. This CDR3 contains 15 residues. V lost 4 bases and J lost 3, with 15 bases in between. The CDR3 loop is CASSEQRGGTDTQYF. The CDR3 DNA sequence: TGCGCCAGCAGCGAGCAAAGGGGGGGAACAGATACGCAGTATTTT.

V usage is TRBV2 and J usage is TRBJ2-5; TRBD2 agrees at 7 bases. V gave up 5 bases and J gave up 9 bases; unmatched junction bases: 12. The germline V gene has CDR1 SNHLY and CDR2 FYNNEI. The CDR3 extends over 14 amino acids. The CDR3 here is CASSSTGGPGSQYF. Written as DNA, the CDR3 is TGTGCCAGCAGTTCGACGGGGGGTCCGGGGTCCCAGTACTTC.

The chain uses TRBV18 and TRBJ2-3, with TRBD2 matching 7 bases. Trimming cost V 2 bases and J 4 bases; bases outside gene matches: 6. CDR1 KGHSH and CDR2 LQKENI come from the germline V gene. The CDR3 contains 15 residues. In DNA, the CDR3 is TGTGCCAGCTCACCATTGACTAGCACCGCAGATACGCAGTATTTT. Amino acids: CASSPLTSTADTQYF.

Note on this clone: One base separates it from a far larger clone, so it is likely a read error. The CDR3 DNA reads TGTGCCAGCAGTTACGGGGGGGGCTATGGCTACACCTTC. Its protein is CASSYGGGYGYTF. The rearrangement links TRBV6-5 to TRBJ1-2; a weak D match, TRBD1 (5 bases). V was clipped by 2 bases and J by 4 bases, with 8 bases between them. CDR1 MNHEY and CDR2 SVGAGI come from the germline V gene. CDR3 length: 13 amino acids.

The rearrangement joins TRBV5-4 to TRBJ2-2; TRBD2 agrees at 7 bases. The CDR3 totals 14 residues. Trimming at V came to 5 bases and at J to 5 bases, leaving 6 bases not matched to a gene. Per the germline V gene, CDR1 is SGHNT and CDR2 is YYREEE (reference sequence). The CDR3 loop is CASRIAGDTGELFF. In DNA, the CDR3 is TGTGCCAGCAGGATCGCGGGAGATACCGGGGAGCTGTTTTTT.

The rearrangement joins TRBV5-1 to TRBJ2-1; TRBD2 matches 7 bases. The CDR3 spans 16 residues. After removal of 3 bases from V and 0 bases from J, the junction contained 6 bases not matched to a gene. The V gene's germline CDR1 is SGHRS and CDR2 YFSETQ. CDR3: CASSSTAGSSYNEQFF. CDR3 in DNA: TGCGCCAGCAGCTCGACAGCGGGGAGCTCCTACAATGAGCAGTTCTTC.

Notes on this clone: This probably arose from a read error, given a far larger clone one base away. The chain carries TRBV4-1 and TRBJ2-7, with 7 bases identical to TRBD2. This CDR3 region has 15 residues. Germline V CDR1 and CDR2: MGHRA, YSYEKL. The trim removed 4 bases at V and 4 bases at J, leaving 10 bases unmatched. The chain's CDR3 is CASSRTGTTEYEQYF. The CDR3 nucleotides are TGCGCCAGCAGCCGCACCGGGACTACCGAATACGAGCAGTACTTC.

The chain combines TRBV30 with TRBJ2-3; the match to TRBD2 covers 8 bases. The germline gives CDR1 GTSNPN, CDR2 SVGIG (reference sequence). V shed 4 bases and J 4 bases; nucleotides not matched to a gene: 10. The CDR3 extends over 15 amino acids. In DNA, the CDR3 is TGTGCCTGGATGAAGCGGGGGTTCGCTTCAGATACGCAGTATTTT. This translates into CAWMKRGFASDTQYF.

The chain links TRBV5-6 to TRBJ2-5; tentative D call: TRBD2 (6 bases). The CDR3 loop spans 15 amino acids. Trimming removed 4 bases at V and 6 bases at J, with 19 bases between. Per germline, CDR1 SGHDT and CDR2 YYEEEE. This CDR3 is CASSQRRDFLQTQYF. The CDR3 nucleotides read TGTGCCAGCAGCCAACGAAGGGACTTCTTGCAGACCCAGTACTTC.

This clone was found a few times. This chain joins TRBV4-1 and TRBJ1-5; no reliable D call. This CDR3 has 16 residues. The germline gives CDR1 MGHRA, CDR2 YSYEKL. Trimming took 4 bases from V and 0 from J, leaving 13 bases between them. In DNA form, the CDR3 reads TGCGCCAGCAGCCGGACTGAGATCTATAGCAATCAGCCCCAGCATTTT. Translation: CASSRTEIYSNQPQHF.

The chain carries TRBV2 and TRBJ1-3; a possible D gene is TRBD1 (5 bases). The V and J ends lost 2 bases and 0 bases respectively, with 8 bases between them. The CDR3 is 15 amino acids. Looked up from germline, CDR1 is SNHLY and CDR2 is FYNNEI. CDR3 protein: CASSEPGTSGNTIYF. In DNA form, the CDR3 reads TGTGCCAGCAGTGAACCAGGGACCTCTGGAAACACCATATATTTT.

The chain combines TRBV5-6 with TRBJ2-5; unclear D gene. V gave up 2 bases and J gave up 0 bases, with 5 bases separating them. This CDR3 contains 13 residues. CDR1 and CDR2 from the germline V gene are SGHDT and YYEEEE. The CDR3 sequence is CASSLYNQETQYF. For the CDR3, the DNA is TGTGCCAGCAGCTTATACAACCAAGAGACCCAGTACTTC. Complete variable domain (other parts from reference TRBV5-6 and TRBJ2-5): DAGVTQSPTHLIKTRGQQVTLRCSPKSGHDTVSWYQQALGQGPQFIFQYYEEEERQRGNFPDRFSGHQFPNYSSELNVNALLLGDSALYLCASSLYNQETQYFGPGTRLLVL.

This clone was picked up many times. The chain uses TRBV7-2 and TRBJ2-2; no clear D. The germline V gene has CDR1 SGHTA and CDR2 FQGNSA. CDR3 length equals 13 residues. The V end lost 3 bases, the J end lost 4 bases, and 6 bases lay between the germline ends. The CDR3 DNA follows: TGTGCCAGCAGCTTTGTTGCCACCGGGGAGCTGTTTTTT. Protein sequence: CASSFVATGELFF.

The genes are TRBV4-1 and TRBJ2-5, with D perhaps matching TRBD2 (5 bases). V was pared by 3 bases and J by 2 bases, with 13 bases between. In germline, CDR1 is MGHRA, CDR2 YSYEKL. This CDR3 is 15 amino acids long. The CDR3 here is CASSHNDGKQETQYF. CDR3 in DNA: TGCGCCAGCAGCCACAATGACGGGAAACAAGAGACCCAGTACTTC.